This T cell receptor beta chain was retrieved from a study of CD8+CD57+ T cells in acquired aplastic anemia. For CDR3 and TCR beta VDJ profiling, genomic DNA was the template used. TCRdb processed the reads anew with MiXCR; each CDR3 protein has one entry. The sample has around 290,000 distinct CDR3 sequences, under 60% seen once; the top ten hold around 1.3%. The ends were cut back, 1 base at V and 2 bases at J, with 12 bases in the middle. The CDR3 is 15 amino acids. Germline-derived CDR1 and CDR2 are SGHVS and FQNEAQ. For sequencing, patients were chosen who had shown expansion of CD8+CD57+ cells by flow cytometry.

The sample comprised sorted CD4+, CD8+, or CD8+CD57+ T cells (not recorded which) from PBMCs. This chain uses TRBV7-8 with TRBJ2-7, with D maybe TRBD1 (5 bases). The receptor was isolated from a human donor with aplastic anemia. The CDR3 DNA reads TGTGCCAGCAGCTTAGGGCAGGGCAGCGCCTACGAGCAGTACTTC. Its translation is CASSLGQGSAYEQYF.